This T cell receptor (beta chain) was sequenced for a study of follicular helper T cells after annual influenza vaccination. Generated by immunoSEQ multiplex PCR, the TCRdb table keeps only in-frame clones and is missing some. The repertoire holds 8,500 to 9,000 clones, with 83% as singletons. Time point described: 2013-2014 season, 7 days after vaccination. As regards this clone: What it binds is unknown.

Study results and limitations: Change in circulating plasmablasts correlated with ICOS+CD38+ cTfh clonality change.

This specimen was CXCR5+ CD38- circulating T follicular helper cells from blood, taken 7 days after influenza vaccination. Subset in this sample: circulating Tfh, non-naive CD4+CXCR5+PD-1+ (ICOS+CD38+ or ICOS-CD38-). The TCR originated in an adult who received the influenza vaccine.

The CDR3 protein is CAGGTSPDTQYF. CDR3 bases: TGTGCCGGCGGGACTAGTCCAGATACGCAGTATTTT. V and J are TRBV2 and TRBJ2-3, with 8 bases lining up with TRBD2. This CDR3 contains 12 residues. V was pared by 11 bases and J by 4 bases, with 5 bases of the junction left unmatched. The germline V gene encodes CDR1 SNHLY and CDR2 FYNNEI.